In its sample, the clone carrying this T cell receptor beta chain was seen a few times. Its cognate antigen is unknown. The sample belongs to a study of beta chain features in type 1 diabetes. Study-level background: Examined across all samples were roughly 110,000,000 sorted cells. Findings and caveats of the study: Moderately but significantly shorter TCRB CDR3s were found in Type 1 diabetes patients in all four CD4+ subsets. Cells with high TCR expression could be over-represented by cDNA sequencing. VDJ junctions in type 1 diabetes patients carried more deletions and fewer insertions.

Germline V CDR1 and CDR2: MNHNY, SVGAGI (reference sequence). The length of the CDR3 is 14 residues. Trimming left V 3 bases short and J 2 bases short, with 8 bases between. The entirety of the isolated RNA underwent reverse transcription, so expressed TCRB transcripts were sequenced. This table comes from immunoSEQ multiplex PCR, and its TCRdb copy is limited to in-frame clones, with some not included. The sample has approximately 150,000 clones; approximately 10% are singletons. The origin of this receptor is a man aged 25-45 years with type 1 diabetes. Sequenced material: central memory CD4+ T cells from blood. The chain is built from TRBV6-6 and TRBJ1-5; no firm D call. Written as DNA, the CDR3 is TGTGCCAGCAGTTATTTCGGGGGCAATCAGCCCCAGCATTTT. Protein product: CASSYFGGNQPQHF.